Shown below are 9 T cell receptor beta chains from a single sample sequenced in a study of blood T cell repertoires in COVID-19. Sequencing was performed with immunoSEQ multiplex PCR; in TCRdb, only in-frame clones are kept and a portion is missing. This table holds tens of thousands of clones, 92% found once. Sequences were obtained from peripheral blood. Receptors were obtained from a man in his fifties or sixties with active COVID-19.

The chain uses TRBV28 and TRBJ1-2; D is possibly TRBD1 (5 bases). CDR3 size: 14 residues. Trimming cost V 6 bases and J 2 bases, with 13 bases left between them. CDR1 is MDHEN, CDR2 SYDVKM, per germline. The CDR3 coding sequence is TGTGCCAGCAGCGCGGGACTCCCAAACTATGGCTACACCTTC. This codes for CASSAGLPNYGYTF.

The chain employs TRBV4-2 and TRBJ2-1, with 9 bases fitting TRBD2. The CDR3 has 15 amino acids. Germline V gene data show CDR1 as LGHNA and CDR2 as YNFKEQ. V was pared by 6 bases and J by 7 bases, with 10 bases of the junction left unmatched. CDR3 sequence reads: CASSHSGSDANEQFF. The CDR3 bases are TGTGCCAGCAGTCATAGCGGGAGCGACGCGAATGAGCAGTTCTTC.

The V call is TRBV28, the J call TRBJ1-6, with 8 bases that match TRBD1. The CDR3 contains 16 residues. In germline, CDR1 is MDHEN, CDR2 SYDVKM. Germline trimming cut 6 bases from V and 5 bases from J; bases unmatched to any gene: 9. The CDR3 DNA is TGTGCCAGCAGACAGGACAGGGTTATCCATAATTCACCCCTCCACTTT. This encodes CASRQDRVIHNSPLHF.

This rearrangement joins TRBV6-6 to TRBJ2-7; 7 bases align to TRBD1. The germline V gene has CDR1 MNHNY and CDR2 SVGAGI (reference sequence). With V trimmed by 6 bases and J by 5 bases, 4 bases remained unmatched. This CDR3 is 12 amino acids long. The CDR3 loop is CASRITGDEQYF. The CDR3 nucleotides are TGTGCCAGCAGAATTACAGGGGACGAGCAGTACTTC.

This clone was picked up one time. This rearrangement joins TRBV7-2 to TRBJ1-5; TRBD1 matches at 7 bases. The trim removed 4 bases at V and 10 bases at J, leaving 7 bases unmatched. The CDR3 runs to 13 residues. The germline V gene encodes CDR1 SGHTA and CDR2 FQGNSA. CDR3 bases: TGTGCCAGCAGCTCGGACAGGATTGGACCCCAGCATTTT. Its protein product is CASSSDRIGPQHF.

Only one count was recorded for this clone. V is TRBV7-9 and J is TRBJ1-3; TRBD1 is a possible D gene (5 bases). The CDR3 is made up of 16 amino acids. V was cut by 3 bases and J by 0 bases, with 12 bases left in between. From germline, CDR1 is SEHNR and CDR2 FQNEAQ (reference sequence). Here the CDR3 DNA reads TGTGCCAGCAGCTTGGACACCCCCAACTCTGGAAACACCATATATTTT. This sequence encodes CASSLDTPNSGNTIYF.

The V and J genes are TRBV19 and TRBJ2-7; TRBD1 might be the D (6 bases). In germline, CDR1 is LNHDA, CDR2 SQIVND (reference sequence). The CDR3 is 13 amino acids. V dropped 5 bases and J dropped 3 bases, with 11 bases sitting between them. The CDR3 DNA reads TGTGCCAGTAGTTCCGAGACAGGCTACGAGCAGTACTTC. Translation: CASSSETGYEQYF.

This clone was counted a single time. The genes are TRBV15 and TRBJ2-3; D call uncertain. The CDR3 is 11 residues long. Germline V gene sequence: CDR1 LNHNV, CDR2 YYDKDF (reference sequence). V was cut by 0 bases and J by 8 bases, with 3 bases left in between. CDR3 sequence: CATSRDVTQYF. The CDR3 coding sequence is TGTGCCACCAGCAGAGACGTTACGCAGTATTTT.

The chain couples TRBV28 to TRBJ1-4, with no clear D. V lost 3 bases to trimming and J lost 8 bases, with 4 bases between them. The CDR3 spans 11 residues. The germline CDR1 and CDR2 sequences are MDHEN and SYDVKM. The DNA for the CDR3 is TGTGCCAGCAGTTTGTCAGAAAAACTGTTTTTT. Residues: CASSLSEKLFF.